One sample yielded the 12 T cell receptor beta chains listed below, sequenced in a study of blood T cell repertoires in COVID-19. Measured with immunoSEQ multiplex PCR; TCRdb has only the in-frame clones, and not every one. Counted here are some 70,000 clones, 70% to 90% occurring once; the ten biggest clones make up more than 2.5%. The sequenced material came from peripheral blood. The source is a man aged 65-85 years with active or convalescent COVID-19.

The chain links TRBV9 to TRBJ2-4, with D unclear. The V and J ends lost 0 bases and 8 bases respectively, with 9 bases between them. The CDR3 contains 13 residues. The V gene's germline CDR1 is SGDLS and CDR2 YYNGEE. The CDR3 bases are TGTGCCAGCAGCGTAGGTATGGTAGACATTCAGTACTTC. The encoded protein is CASSVGMVDIQYF.

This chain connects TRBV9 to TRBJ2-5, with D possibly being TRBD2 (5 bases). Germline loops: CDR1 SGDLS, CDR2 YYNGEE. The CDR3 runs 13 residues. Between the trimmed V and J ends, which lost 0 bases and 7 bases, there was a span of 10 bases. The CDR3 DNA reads TGTGCCAGCAGCGTAGGGGGTGAGGGGACCCAGTACTTC. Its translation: CASSVGGEGTQYF.

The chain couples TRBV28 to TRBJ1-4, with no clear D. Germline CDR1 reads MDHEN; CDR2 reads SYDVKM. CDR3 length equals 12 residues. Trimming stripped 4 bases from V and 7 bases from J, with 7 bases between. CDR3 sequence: CASSSLGEKLFF. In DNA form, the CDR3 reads TGTGCCAGCAGTTCCCTCGGTGAAAAACTGTTTTTT.

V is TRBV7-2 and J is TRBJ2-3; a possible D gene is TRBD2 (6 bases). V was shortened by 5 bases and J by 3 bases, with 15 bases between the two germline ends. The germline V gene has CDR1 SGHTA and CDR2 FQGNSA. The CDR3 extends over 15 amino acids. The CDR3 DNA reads TGTGCCAGCAGCATTAGGAGGGTCCAAACAGATACGCAGTATTTT. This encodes CASSIRRVQTDTQYF.

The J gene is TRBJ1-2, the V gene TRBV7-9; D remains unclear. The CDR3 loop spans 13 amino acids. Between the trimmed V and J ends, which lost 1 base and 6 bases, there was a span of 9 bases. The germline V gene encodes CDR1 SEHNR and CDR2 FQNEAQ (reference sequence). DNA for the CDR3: TGTGCCAGCAGCTTAGACATAGCAAATGGCTACACCTTC. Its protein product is CASSLDIANGYTF. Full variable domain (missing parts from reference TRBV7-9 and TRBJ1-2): DTGVSQNPRHKITKRGQNVTFRCDPISEHNRLYWYRQTLGQGPEFLTYFQNEAQLEKSRLLSDRFSAERPKGSFSTLEIQRTEQGDSAMYLCASSLDIANGYTFGSGTRLTVV.

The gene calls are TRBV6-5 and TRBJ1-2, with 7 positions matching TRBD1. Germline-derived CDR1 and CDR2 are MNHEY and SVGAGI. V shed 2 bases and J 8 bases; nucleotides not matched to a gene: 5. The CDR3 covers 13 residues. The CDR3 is CASSYKGARGYTF. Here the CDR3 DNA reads TGTGCCAGCAGTTACAAGGGGGCTCGGGGCTACACCTTC.

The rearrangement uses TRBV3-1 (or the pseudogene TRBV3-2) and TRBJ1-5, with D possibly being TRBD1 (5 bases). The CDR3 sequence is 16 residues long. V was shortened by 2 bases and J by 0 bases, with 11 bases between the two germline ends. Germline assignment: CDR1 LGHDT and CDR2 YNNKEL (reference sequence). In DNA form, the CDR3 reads TGTGCCAGCAGCCAATCTCGTCAGGGTAGCAATCAGCCCCAGCATTTT. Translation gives CASSQSRQGSNQPQHF.

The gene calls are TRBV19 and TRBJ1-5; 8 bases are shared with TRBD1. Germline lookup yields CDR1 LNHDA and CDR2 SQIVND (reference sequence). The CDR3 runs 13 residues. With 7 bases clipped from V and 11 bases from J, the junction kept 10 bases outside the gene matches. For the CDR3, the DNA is TGTGCCAGTACCGAGGACAGGGCCGGGGCCCAGCATTTT. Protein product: CASTEDRAGAQHF.

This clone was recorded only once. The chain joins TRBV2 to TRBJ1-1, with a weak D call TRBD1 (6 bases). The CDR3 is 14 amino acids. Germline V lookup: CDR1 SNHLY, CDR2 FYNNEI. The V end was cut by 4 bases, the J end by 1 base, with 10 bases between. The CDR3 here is CASSVDRRNTEAFF. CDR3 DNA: TGTGCCAGCAGTGTTGACAGGCGGAACACTGAAGCTTTCTTT.

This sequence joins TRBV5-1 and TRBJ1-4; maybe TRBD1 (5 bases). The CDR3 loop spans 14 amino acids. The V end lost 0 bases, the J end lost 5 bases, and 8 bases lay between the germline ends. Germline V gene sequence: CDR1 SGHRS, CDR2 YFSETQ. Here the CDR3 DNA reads TGCGCCAGCAGCTTGGGACAGCAAAATGAAAAACTGTTTTTT. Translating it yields CASSLGQQNEKLFF.

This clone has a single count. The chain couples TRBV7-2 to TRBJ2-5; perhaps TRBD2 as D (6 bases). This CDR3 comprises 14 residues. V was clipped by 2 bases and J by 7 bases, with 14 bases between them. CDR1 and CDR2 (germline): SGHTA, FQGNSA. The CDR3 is CASSLRRGGGTQYF. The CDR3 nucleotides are TGTGCCAGCAGCTTACGGCGGGGCGGAGGGACCCAGTACTTC.

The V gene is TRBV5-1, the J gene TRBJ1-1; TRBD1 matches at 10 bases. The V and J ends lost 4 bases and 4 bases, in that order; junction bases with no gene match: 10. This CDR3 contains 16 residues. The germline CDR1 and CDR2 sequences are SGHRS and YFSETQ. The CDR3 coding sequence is TGCGCCAGCAGCCCGAGACAGGGGGCGCGGATCACTGAAGCTTTCTTT. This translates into CASSPRQGARITEAFF.